This T cell receptor (beta chain) was documented in a study of shared T cell receptors in the human thymus. Germline V CDR1 and CDR2: MGHRA, YSYEKL. This CDR3 contains 17 residues. The trim removed 3 bases at V and 4 bases at J, leaving 7 bases unmatched. Profiled with immunoSEQ multiplex PCR; TCRdb holds only in-frame clones, not every one. The table records approximately 730,000 clones, around 85% of them present only once. These same records also appear under a second study, on human thymus T cells. This second study notes: Corrective surgery for congenital heart defects was being performed on the healthy Finnish infants who served as donors. Resections that were taken during corrective heart surgery supplied the thymus tissue. Thymic and blood repertoires appeared to show biased V and J gene usage.

V is TRBV4-1 and J is TRBJ2-3, with 13 bases identical to TRBD2. The origin of this receptor is a girl less than two years old with a congenital heart defect. The material sequenced was thymocytes. This chain's CDR3 is CASSHDKLAGGPDTQYF. CDR3 sequence (DNA): TGCGCCAGCAGCCATGATAAACTAGCGGGGGGGCCAGATACGCAGTATTTT.